This passage covers 29 T cell receptor beta chains from one sample sequenced in a study of Ad26.COV2.S vaccination and SARS-CoV-2 variants. The method was immunoSEQ multiplex PCR; TCRdb's version includes in-frame clones alone and lacks a portion of them. The sample records 180,000 or so clones, around nine tenths being singletons. The specimen comprised peripheral blood, sampled after recovery from COVID-19. These receptors originate from a human donor who had recovered from COVID-19.

The V call is TRBV18, the J call TRBJ2-5, with no clear D. Germline CDR1 KGHSH, CDR2 LQKENI. V gave up 3 bases and J gave up 0 bases, with 8 bases separating them. The CDR3 has 14 amino acids. The CDR3 nucleotides are TGTGCCAGCTCACCGCAGAAGTACCAAGAGACCCAGTACTTC. This codes for CASSPQKYQETQYF.

Points on this clone: The sample has other DNA sequences that encode this CDR3 too. V and J are TRBV20-1 and TRBJ2-5; D gene ambiguous. The germline V gene has CDR1 DFQATT and CDR2 SNEGSKA (reference sequence). The CDR3 loop spans 10 amino acids. Trimming stripped 3 bases from V and 5 bases from J, with 4 bases between. CDR3 protein: CSARGETQYF. In DNA, the CDR3 is TGCAGTGCTAGGGGGGAGACCCAGTACTTC.

V gene TRBV4-2 combines with J gene TRBJ1-6; weak D call: TRBD1 (5 bases). In germline, CDR1 is LGHNA, CDR2 YNFKEQ. Trimming left V 1 base short and J 6 bases short, with 13 bases between. The CDR3 contains 16 residues. The CDR3 region has the DNA TGTGCCAGCAGCCAAGGGGGGGAACCGCCTAATTCACCCCTCCACTTT. Residues: CASSQGGEPPNSPLHF.

The V gene is TRBV4-1, the J gene TRBJ2-7; D call uncertain. V lost 0 bases and J 0 bases, leaving 15 bases between the germline ends. The CDR3 has 17 amino acids. Germline V gene sequence: CDR1 MGHRA, CDR2 YSYEKL. The CDR3 DNA is TGCGCCAGCAGCCAAGATATCGCTTCTTTAAGCTCCTACGAGCAGTACTTC. This gives the protein CASSQDIASLSSYEQYF.

The rearrangement links TRBV19 to TRBJ1-6, with 9 bases that match TRBD1. The CDR3 contains 14 residues. Trimming cost V 5 bases and J 7 bases; bases outside gene matches: 3. The germline V gene encodes CDR1 LNHDA and CDR2 SQIVND (reference sequence). DNA of the CDR3: TGTGCCAGTAGTGTGGGACAGGGCAATTCACCCCTCCACTTT. Protein sequence: CASSVGQGNSPLHF.

The chain has TRBV6-5 and TRBJ1-2; TRBD1 matches 8 bases. This CDR3 is built from 15 residues. V lost 5 bases to trimming and J lost 8 bases; unmatched junction nucleotides: 13. The germline gives CDR1 MNHEY, CDR2 SVGAGI. The CDR3 here is CASSKDRDAYRGYTF. As DNA, the CDR3 is TGTGCCAGCAGTAAGGACAGGGACGCTTATCGGGGCTACACCTTC.

A single count supports this clone. V and J are TRBV19 and TRBJ1-1; D is ambiguous. The CDR3 has 13 amino acids. V dropped 1 base and J dropped 1 base, with 4 bases sitting between them. Germline V gives CDR1 LNHDA, CDR2 SQIVND (reference sequence). The CDR3 region is CASSIAANTEAFF. DNA of the CDR3: TGTGCCAGTAGTATAGCGGCGAACACTGAAGCTTTCTTT.

The chain uses TRBV9 and TRBJ2-2; 12 bases agree with TRBD2. The CDR3 length is 16 residues. Germline values: CDR1 SGDLS, CDR2 YYNGEE. Unmatched junction bases numbered 4, after V lost 4 bases and J lost 3 bases. The CDR3 nucleotides are TGTGCCAGCAGCAAACGACTAGCGGGAGACACCGGGGAGCTGTTTTTT. This sequence encodes CASSKRLAGDTGELFF.

In this sample, this clone turned up once. The V call is TRBV28, the J call TRBJ2-7, with TRBD1 as a possible D gene (6 bases). CDR1 is MDHEN, CDR2 SYDVKM, per germline. The CDR3 length is 15 residues. Trimming stripped 7 bases from V and 2 bases from J, with 18 bases between. The CDR3 sequence is CASNPYQGLAYEQYF. The DNA for the CDR3 is TGTGCCAGCAACCCTTATCAGGGGTTAGCCTACGAGCAGTACTTC.

The chain couples TRBV11-2 to TRBJ2-7; D is unclear. V was shortened by 3 bases and J by 6 bases, with 12 bases between the two germline ends. Germline lookup yields CDR1 SGHAT and CDR2 FQNNGV. This CDR3 region has 13 residues. The CDR3 region has the DNA TGTGCCAGCAGCTTTAATATAGGGTTCGAGCAGTACTTC. The encoded protein is CASSFNIGFEQYF.

The chain couples TRBV7-6 to TRBJ2-7; 10 nucleotides agree with TRBD2. Germline V gene lookup returns CDR1 SGHVS and CDR2 FNYEAQ. With V trimmed by 5 bases and J by 4 bases, 5 bases remained unmatched. This CDR3 is built from 14 residues. CDR3 amino acids: CASSPSGRGYEQYF. The CDR3, as DNA: TGTGCCAGCAGCCCCAGCGGGAGGGGGTACGAGCAGTACTTC.

The V call is TRBV3-1 (or the pseudogene TRBV3-2), the J call TRBJ1-4, with a weak D call TRBD1 (6 bases). The CDR3 loop spans 17 amino acids. Per the germline V gene, CDR1 is LGHDT and CDR2 is YNNKEL (reference sequence). Trimming left V 1 base short and J 0 bases short, with 12 bases between. CDR3 loop: CASSQGGGGTTNEKLFF. The CDR3 DNA reads as TGTGCCAGCAGCCAAGGGGGCGGGGGCACAACTAATGAAAAACTGTTTTTT.

This clone was counted once. The chain employs TRBV9 and TRBJ1-4; the match to TRBD1 covers 11 bases. There are 15 residues in the CDR3. The junction had 3 bases not matched to a gene; V was cut back by 4 bases and J by 4 bases. CDR1 SGDLS and CDR2 YYNGEE come from the germline V gene. The CDR3 nucleotides read TGTGCCAGCAGCTCGGACAGGGGGCATAATGAAAAACTGTTTTTT. Amino acid sequence: CASSSDRGHNEKLFF.

Only one count was recorded for this clone. The CDR3 here is CAISGGGEVETQYF. In nucleotides, the CDR3 is TGTGCCATCAGTGGAGGTGGAGAGGTGGAGACCCAGTACTTC. V gene TRBV10-3 combines with J gene TRBJ2-5, with unresolved D. The V gene's germline CDR1 is ENHRY and CDR2 SYGVKD. V gave up 4 bases and J gave up 5 bases, with 14 bases separating them. CDR3 length: 14 amino acids.

The rearrangement uses TRBV29-1 and TRBJ2-7; 7 nucleotides agree with TRBD1. V lost 5 bases and J lost 0; bases outside the gene matches: 7. Looked up from germline, CDR1 is SQVTM and CDR2 is ANQGSEA. The CDR3 contains 14 residues. The CDR3 protein is CSVPGQDSSYEQYF. CDR3 in DNA: TGCAGCGTTCCAGGACAGGACTCCTCCTACGAGCAGTACTTC.

The chain carries TRBV15 and TRBJ2-1; D unclear. The CDR3 consists of 18 residues. Germline V gene data show CDR1 as LNHNV and CDR2 as YYDKDF (reference sequence). V lost 5 bases and J 0 bases, leaving 20 bases between the germline ends. The CDR3 DNA is TGTGCCACCAGCCCAGCTCTTGGGGATATAAGCTCCTACAATGAGCAGTTCTTC. Protein: CATSPALGDISSYNEQFF.

The chain recombines TRBV20-1 with TRBJ1-1, with a possible D match to TRBD1 (5 bases). Trimming removed 3 bases at V and 0 bases at J, with 14 bases between. Germline V gives CDR1 DFQATT, CDR2 SNEGSKA (reference sequence). The CDR3 sequence is 15 residues long. CDR3 DNA: TGCAGTGCTAGTCGTGGGGCTGGCATGAACACTGAAGCTTTCTTT. Residues: CSASRGAGMNTEAFF.

The V call is TRBV28, the J call TRBJ1-1; unclear D gene. This CDR3 is built from 15 residues. Germline-derived CDR1 and CDR2 are MDHEN and SYDVKM. V lost 2 bases and J 0 bases, leaving 10 bases between the germline ends. CDR3 DNA sequence: TGTGCCAGCAGTTTACCGCAAGTCATGAACACTGAAGCTTTCTTT. It specifies CASSLPQVMNTEAFF.

This sequence joins TRBV6-5 and TRBJ1-1, with D perhaps matching TRBD1 (6 bases). CDR3 length: 15 amino acids. Germline assignment: CDR1 MNHEY and CDR2 SVGAGI. Trimming cost V 2 bases and J 3 bases, with 13 bases left between them. In DNA form, the CDR3 reads TGTGCCAGCAGTTACAATTGGGGGGGCGACACTGAAGCTTTCTTT. It is translated as CASSYNWGGDTEAFF.

The chain couples TRBV11-1 to TRBJ2-1, with 9 bases fitting TRBD2. The trim removed 3 bases at V and 6 bases at J, leaving 6 bases unmatched. The CDR3 extends over 15 amino acids. Germline V CDR1 and CDR2: SGHAT, FQDESV (reference sequence). Here the CDR3 reads CASSFQSGGFNEQFF. The CDR3 DNA follows: TGTGCCAGCAGCTTCCAGAGCGGGGGGTTCAATGAGCAGTTCTTC.

The chain uses TRBV6-5 and TRBJ2-7, with D uncertain. This CDR3 is built from 13 residues. In germline, CDR1 is MNHEY, CDR2 SVGAGI. Deletions cut 7 bases from V and 4 bases from J, with 14 bases between. DNA for the CDR3: TGTGCCAGCACAATGGGGTTTGGATACGAGCAGTACTTC. This gives the protein CASTMGFGYEQYF.

The V and J genes are TRBV12-3 or TRBV12-4 and TRBJ2-3; 7 bases align to TRBD2. V shed 6 bases, J shed 1 base, and the junction held 1 base outside the gene matches. The CDR3 is made up of 13 amino acids. This CDR3 reads CASRAGRTDTQYF. The CDR3, as DNA: TGTGCCAGCAGAGCGGGACGCACAGATACGCAGTATTTT.

This rearrangement joins TRBV4-1 to TRBJ2-1; D is perhaps TRBD1 (5 bases). Trimming cost V 0 bases and J 4 bases, with 10 bases left between them. CDR1 is MGHRA, CDR2 YSYEKL, per germline. There are 15 residues in the CDR3. The CDR3 DNA sequence: TGCGCCAGCAGCCAAGATCAGCGACAGTACAATGAGCAGTTCTTC. Translating it yields CASSQDQRQYNEQFF.

The chain is built from TRBV7-9 and TRBJ2-1; TRBD2 agrees at 8 bases. Germline CDR1 and CDR2: SEHNR and FQNEAQ (reference sequence). This CDR3 is built from 14 residues. Losses at the gene ends were 0 bases for V and 7 bases for J; bases not matched to a gene: 2. The CDR3 sequence is CASSLAGLANEQFF. The CDR3 nucleotides read TGTGCCAGCAGCTTAGCCGGACTAGCAAATGAGCAGTTCTTC.

This clone was recorded only once. V usage is TRBV9 and J usage is TRBJ2-1; D call uncertain. Germline V gene sequence: CDR1 SGDLS, CDR2 YYNGEE. The CDR3 is made up of 14 amino acids. The V end lost 7 bases, the J end lost 9 bases, and 20 bases lay between the germline ends. The CDR3, as DNA: TGTGCCAGCCACCCGGACGAAAGTACGGGTGAGCAGTTCTTC. This gives the protein CASHPDESTGEQFF.

The chain couples TRBV5-5 to TRBJ2-4, with a weak D call TRBD2 (6 bases). CDR3 size: 13 residues. Germline CDR1 SGHKS, CDR2 YYEKEE (reference sequence). The V end was cut by 4 bases, the J end by 5 bases, with 10 bases between. The CDR3 spells CASSGGVQNIQYF. The CDR3 coding sequence is TGTGCCAGCAGCGGAGGGGTTCAAAACATTCAGTACTTC.

CDR3: CASSLSPRLGVSQYF. The CDR3 DNA follows: TGTGCCAGCAGCTTAAGCCCCCGGCTCGGGGTGTCCCAGTACTTC. The chain has TRBV11-2 and TRBJ2-5; D possibly corresponds to TRBD2 (5 bases). The CDR3 sequence is 15 residues long. The germline V and J ends were trimmed by 2 bases and 9 bases, with 19 bases remaining between them. Germline values: CDR1 SGHAT, CDR2 FQNNGV.

The chain couples TRBV19 to TRBJ1-1; no firm D call. CDR3 length: 12 amino acids. From germline, CDR1 is LNHDA and CDR2 SQIVND (reference sequence). Trimming took 8 bases from V and 6 from J, leaving 13 bases between them. CDR3 amino acids: CASLDRPSEAFF. DNA for the CDR3: TGTGCCAGTCTAGATCGGCCTTCTGAAGCTTTCTTT.

The chain has TRBV6-5 and TRBJ2-5, with D uncertain. The CDR3 sequence is 11 residues long. Germline CDR1 is MNHEY and CDR2 is SVGAGI. The V gene lost 8 bases and the J gene lost 2 bases, with 6 bases spanning the gap. The CDR3 spells CASLGQETQYF. CDR3 nucleotide sequence: TGTGCCAGCTTGGGTCAAGAGACCCAGTACTTC.